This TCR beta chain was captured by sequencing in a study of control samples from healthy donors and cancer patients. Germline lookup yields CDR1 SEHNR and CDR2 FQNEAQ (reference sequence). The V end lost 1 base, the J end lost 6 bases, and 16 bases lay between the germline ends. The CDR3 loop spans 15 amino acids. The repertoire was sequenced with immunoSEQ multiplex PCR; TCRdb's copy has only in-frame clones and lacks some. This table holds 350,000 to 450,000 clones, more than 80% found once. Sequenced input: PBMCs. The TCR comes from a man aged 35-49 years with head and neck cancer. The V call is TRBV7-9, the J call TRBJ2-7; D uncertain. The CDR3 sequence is CASSLEGFTLVEQYF. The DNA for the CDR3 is TGTGCCAGCAGCTTAGAAGGCTTCACCTTGGTCGAGCAGTACTTC.